This T cell receptor beta chain was observed in a study of blood T cells in healthy people across ages. There were at least 5 micrograms of total RNA extracted from every sample. Primers used in a second PCR of about 6 to 11 cycles were a sample-barcoded 5' primer and a J-beta primer mix. TCRdb reanalysed the 5' RACE reads using MiXCR and keeps one entry per CDR3 protein. In the table there are fewer than 1,200,000 distinct CDR3 sequences, almost 25% of which are singletons. Trimming cost V 1 base and J 5 bases, with 8 bases left between them. Germline CDR1 is LGHDT and CDR2 is YNNKEL (reference sequence). The CDR3 has 13 residues. The same data also went into a second study, on T cells of mothers and their children. From that study: About 3 million TCR beta reads per child versus over 9 million per mother.

This receptor was obtained from a girl aged 2-10 years in good health. The specimen was blood. The gene calls are TRBV3-1 and TRBJ1-2; tentative D call: TRBD1 (6 bases). CDR3 DNA sequence: TGTGCCAGCAGCCAAGGGGACATATATGGCTACACCTTC. It yields the protein CASSQGDIYGYTF. The variable domain in full, with the rest retrieved from reference TRBV3-1 and TRBJ1-2, is DTAVSQTPKYLVTQMGNDKSIKCEQNLGHDTMYWYKQDSKKFLKIMFSYNNKELIINETVPNRFSPKSPDKAHLNLHINSLELGDSAVYFCASSQGDIYGYTFGSGTRLTVV.